This T cell receptor beta chain emerged from a study of T cells after yellow fever vaccination. Findings of the study overall: Reappearance after the booster was seen for most primary-vaccination clones, at more than 95% CD4 and 70% to 90% CD8.

The CDR3 is 14 amino acids. Trimming removed 11 bases at V and 4 bases at J, with 17 bases between. CDR1 SGHTA and CDR2 FQGNSA come from the germline V gene. TCRdb re-derived calls from the 5' RACE reads in MiXCR, one entry per CDR3 protein. The sample has roughly 500,000 distinct CDR3 sequences; roughly 19% are singletons. This clonotype was observed a few times. Its antigen is unknown. The sequence came from a man aged 25-45 years who received the YFV17D yellow fever vaccine. This material consisted of PBMCs, taken 15 days after the yellow fever booster vaccination. The V gene is TRBV7-2, the J gene TRBJ2-2, with TRBD2 as a possible D gene (6 bases). The CDR3 here is CACARGTVTGELFF. In nucleotides, the CDR3 is TGTGCCTGCGCCCGGGGGACGGTCACCGGGGAGCTGTTTTTT.